Sequencing of this T cell receptor (beta chain) was carried out in a study of shared clonotypes between healthy human individuals. Several immunoSEQ plates received, in even portions, the genomic DNA of each subset. Generated by immunoSEQ multiplex PCR, the TCRdb table keeps only in-frame clones and is missing some. The sample yields roughly 2 million clones, about 94% seen once. Concerning this clone: The antigen is unknown.

The germline CDR1 and CDR2 sequences are SGDLS and YYNGEE. The CDR3 has 17 residues. Trimming at V came to 4 bases and at J to 0 bases, leaving 7 bases not matched to a gene. Study-level points and caveats: Around 4.9% of naive CD4 clonotypes were shared across a handful of donors.

This clonotype originated in a man aged 18 to 35 in good health. The V and J genes are TRBV9 and TRBJ2-1; 10 bases line up with TRBD2. What was sequenced was naive CD4+ T cells sorted from blood. Subset described: CD45RA+ positively selected. The CDR3 DNA reads TGTGCCAGCAGCTCGACTAGCGGGCTGAGCTCCTACAATGAGCAGTTCTTC. Residues: CASSSTSGLSSYNEQFF.